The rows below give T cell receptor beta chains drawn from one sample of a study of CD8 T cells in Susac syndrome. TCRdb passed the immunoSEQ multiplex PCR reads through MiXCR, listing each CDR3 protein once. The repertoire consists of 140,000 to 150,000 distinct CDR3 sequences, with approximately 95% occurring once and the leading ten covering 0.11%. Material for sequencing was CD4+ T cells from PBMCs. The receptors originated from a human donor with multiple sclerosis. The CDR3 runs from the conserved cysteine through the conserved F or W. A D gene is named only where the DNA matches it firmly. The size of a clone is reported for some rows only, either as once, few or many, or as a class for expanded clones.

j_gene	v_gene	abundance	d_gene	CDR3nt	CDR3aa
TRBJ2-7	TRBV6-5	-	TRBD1	TGTGCCAGCAGTCGGGACAGGGTCGACGAGCAGTACTTC	CASSRDRVDEQYF
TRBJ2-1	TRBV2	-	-	TGTGCCAGCTCGGCCCCGCCCGCCTGGGACTCCCACCGTGAGCAGTTCTTC	CASSAPPAWDSHREQFF
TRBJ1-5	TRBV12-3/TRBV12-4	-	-	TGTGCCAGCAGTTTGAGTACAGGATTCAATCAGCCCCAGCATTTT	CASSLSTGFNQPQHF
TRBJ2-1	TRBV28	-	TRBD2	TGTGCCAGCGGGCTAGCGGACTACAATGAGCAGTTCTTC	CASGLADYNEQFF
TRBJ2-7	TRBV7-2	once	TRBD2	TGTGCCAGCAGCCAACACGGACTAGTTCTAGGCGAGCAGTACTTC	CASSQHGLVLGEQYF
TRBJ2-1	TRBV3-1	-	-	TGTGCCAGCAGCCAAGATAATGCGGGGGAGCAGTTCTTC	CASSQDNAGEQFF
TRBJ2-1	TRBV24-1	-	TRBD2	TGTGCCACCAGTGACCCTAGCGGGAGGGGGTCCTACAATGAGCAGTTCTTC	CATSDPSGRGSYNEQFF
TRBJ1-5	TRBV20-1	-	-	TGCAGTGCCGTGCTGGACAGCCGAAGCAATCAGCCCCAGCATTTT	CSAVLDSRSNQPQHF
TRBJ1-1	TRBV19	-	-	TGTGCCAGTAGTCATAAGAGGAACACTGAAGCTTTCTTT	CASSHKRNTEAFF
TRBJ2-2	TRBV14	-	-	TGTGCCAGCAGCCAACAGGGGGGTACCGGGGAGCTGTTTTTT	CASSQQGGTGELFF
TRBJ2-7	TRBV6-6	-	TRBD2	TGTGCCAGCACCGGGGGGTCTGCCTACGAGCAGTACTTC	CASTGGSAYEQYF
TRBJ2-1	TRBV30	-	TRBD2	TGTGCCTGGAGTAGCCCCGTAGCGGGGGGCCGTAATGAGCAGTTCTTC	CAWSSPVAGGRNEQFF
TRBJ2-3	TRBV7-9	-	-	TGTGCCAGCAGCTTATCGCTCGAACCAGATACGCAGTATTTT	CASSLSLEPDTQYF
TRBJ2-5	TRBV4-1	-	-	TGCGCCAGCAGCCAAGATGGGGGAGAGGCAGAGACCCAGTACTTC	CASSQDGGEAETQYF
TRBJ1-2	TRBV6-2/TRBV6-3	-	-	TGTGCCAGCAGTTACGAAGCCTATGGCTACACCTTC	CASSYEAYGYTF
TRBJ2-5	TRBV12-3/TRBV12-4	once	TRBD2	TGTGCCAGCAGTTCCCGGACTAGCGGGAAAGAGACCCAGTACTTC	CASSSRTSGKETQYF
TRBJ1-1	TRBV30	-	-	TGTGCCTGGACAGGGCTAGGGTTTCGGCAGACTGAAGCTTTCTTT	CAWTGLGFRQTEAFF
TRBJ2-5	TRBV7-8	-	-	TGTGCCAGCAGCACGGGGACGGCCATCCAAGAGACCCAGTACTTC	CASSTGTAIQETQYF
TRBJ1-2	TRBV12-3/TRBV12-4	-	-	TGTGCCAGCAGTTTTGGCGGAGACTATGGCTACACCTTC	CASSFGGDYGYTF
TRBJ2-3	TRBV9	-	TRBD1	TGTGCCAGCAGCCCTAGGGACAGCGCAGATACGCAGTATTTT	CASSPRDSADTQYF
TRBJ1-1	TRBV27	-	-	TGTGCCAGCAGATGGGGATGGAACACTGAAGCTTTCTTT	CASRWGWNTEAFF
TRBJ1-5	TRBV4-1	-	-	TGCGCCAGCAGCCAAGAAAAAGGTTCGAGCGATCAGCCCCAGCATTTT	CASSQEKGSSDQPQHF
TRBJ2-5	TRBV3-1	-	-	TGTGCCAGCAGCCAAGAAGAGTTCTTGGCCCAGTACTTC	CASSQEEFLAQYF
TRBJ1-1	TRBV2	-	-	TGTGCCAGCAGCCTCCGGGACCAGAACACTGAAGCTTTCTTT	CASSLRDQNTEAFF
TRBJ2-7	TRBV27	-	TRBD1	TGTGCCAGCAGTAGGGGACAGGGACCCCTCGGGGAGCAGTACTTC	CASSRGQGPLGEQYF
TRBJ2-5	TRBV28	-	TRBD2	TGTGCCGCCCAAGGCCTAGCGGGAGAGACCCAGTACTTC	CAAQGLAGETQYF
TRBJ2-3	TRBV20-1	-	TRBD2	TGCAGTGCTAGCCCGACTAGCATTCCGACAGATACGCAGTATTTT	CSASPTSIPTDTQYF
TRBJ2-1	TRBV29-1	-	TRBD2	TGCAGCGTTTTTATAGCGGGGGAGCAGTTCTTC	CSVFIAGEQFF
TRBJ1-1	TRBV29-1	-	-	TGCAGCGTGGAAGGGGGACGGACTGAAGCTTTCTTT	CSVEGGRTEAFF
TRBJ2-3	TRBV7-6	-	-	TGTGCCAGCAGCTTAGTATCCGCTAGCACAGATACGCAGTATTTT	CASSLVSASTDTQYF
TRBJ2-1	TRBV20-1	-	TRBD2	TGCAGTGCTAGATCTGGGGCCGGGAGGAGGAATGAGCAGTTCTTC	CSARSGAGRRNEQFF
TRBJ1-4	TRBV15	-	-	TGTGCCACCAGCAGAGGACAGTCTTTGGGAAAACTGTTTTTT	CATSRGQSLGKLFF
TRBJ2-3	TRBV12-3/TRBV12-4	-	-	TGTGCCAGCAGTTTAGGGGGGGGCGTACAAGATACGCAGTATTTT	CASSLGGGVQDTQYF
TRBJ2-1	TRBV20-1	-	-	TGCAGTGCGACCCAGGGGGGGAGGGGGAACAATGAGCAGTTCTTC	CSATQGGRGNNEQFF
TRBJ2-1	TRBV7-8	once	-	TGTGCCAGCAGCTTAGTCAGGGGACAAAGCCCCTACTACAATGAGCAGTTCTTC	CASSLVRGQSPYYNEQFF
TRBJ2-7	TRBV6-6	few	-	TGTGCCAGCAGTTACCCAGGGGCGGCTGCGCAGTACTTC	CASSYPGAAAQYF
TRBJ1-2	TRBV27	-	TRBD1	TGTGCCAGCAGTTTATTGGGACAGGGGGCCGATGGCTACACCTTC	CASSLLGQGADGYTF
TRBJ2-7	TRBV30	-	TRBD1	TGTGCCTGGGGAGACGACAGGGAGCGTGGGCAGTACTTC	CAWGDDRERGQYF
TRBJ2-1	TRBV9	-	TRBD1	TGTGCCAGCAGCCCGAGGACAGGGGGCTATGAGCAGTTCTTC	CASSPRTGGYEQFF
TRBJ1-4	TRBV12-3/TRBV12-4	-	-	TGTGCCAGCAGTTTATCAGGGGTTAATGAAAAACTGTTTTTT	CASSLSGVNEKLFF
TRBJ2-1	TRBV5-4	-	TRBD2	TGTGCCAGCAGCTCGGGGGGGCTCTACAATGAGCAGTTCTTC	CASSSGGLYNEQFF
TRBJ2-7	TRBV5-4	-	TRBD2	TGTGCCAGCAGCTTGCCTAGCGGGAGTGGCGAGCAGTACTTC	CASSLPSGSGEQYF
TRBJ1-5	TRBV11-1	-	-	TGTGCCAGCAGCTTAGCGCGTGGACCCAAGGGAGGGGTTGGGAATCAGCCCCAGCATTTT	CASSLARGPKGGVGNQPQHF
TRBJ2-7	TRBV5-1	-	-	TGCGCCAGCAGCTTGGCCGACCCTCCCCCCGCTTACGAGCAGTACTTC	CASSLADPPPAYEQYF
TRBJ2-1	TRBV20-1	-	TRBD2	TGCAGTGCTAGTCTCAGGGAGCGGGGGGGCTTCGGTGAGCAGTTCTTC	CSASLRERGGFGEQFF
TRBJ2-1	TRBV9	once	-	TGTGCCAGCAGCGTAGAGGTCGGCTCCCAATTTGCGAGCTCCTACAATGAGCAGTTCTTC	CASSVEVGSQFASSYNEQFF
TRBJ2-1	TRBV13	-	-	TGTGCCAGCAGCCCCCGGCCAGCCCACAATGTTGAGCAGTTCTTC	CASSPRPAHNVEQFF
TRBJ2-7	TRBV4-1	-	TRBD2	TGCGCCAGCAGCCAAGGGGTGGCTAGCGGGAGGAACGAGCAGTACTTC	CASSQGVASGRNEQYF
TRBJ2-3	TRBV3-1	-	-	TGTGCCAGCAGCCAAGATTCGTCCATTTATACGCAGTATTTT	CASSQDSSIYTQYF
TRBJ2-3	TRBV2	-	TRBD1	TGTGCCAGGAGGGACAGGGGGCAGAGGCAGTATTTT	CARRDRGQRQYF
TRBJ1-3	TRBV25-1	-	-	TGTGCCAGCACGGGTGGCTCTGGAAACACCATATATTTT	CASTGGSGNTIYF
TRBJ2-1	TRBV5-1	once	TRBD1	TGCGCCAGCAGCTTGTCCGGACAGGGGAGCTCCTACAATGAGCAGTTCTTC	CASSLSGQGSSYNEQFF